Listed here are 13 T cell receptor beta chains from one sample, sequenced in a study of a mutant IDH1 vaccine in newly diagnosed glioma. Described time point: week 5, during vaccination. Doses comprised 300 ug of mutant IDH1 20-mer peptide each, plus topical imiquimod. Which antigens these TCRs recognize remains unknown. Libraries were prepared by immunoSEQ multiplex PCR; TCRdb keeps only in-frame clonotypes and omits some of them. This sample has roughly 28,000 clones, with more than 60% found just once. The input for sequencing was PBMCs, taken from a glioma patient whose treatment included an IDH1 peptide vaccine. The source is a man in his forties with glioma. Some clones in this sample may be carry-over from other donors' samples.

The chain joins TRBV30 to TRBJ1-5; a weak D match, TRBD1 (5 bases). Germline V gives CDR1 GTSNPN, CDR2 SVGIG (reference sequence). The CDR3 consists of 19 residues. The V gene lost 2 bases and the J gene lost 2 bases, with 25 bases spanning the gap. For the CDR3, the DNA is TGTGCCTGGAGTCCGTTTGGGGGGGATTTTGGTATTGGCAATCAGCCCCAGCATTTT. Encoded protein: CAWSPFGGDFGIGNQPQHF.

J is TRBJ2-4 and V is TRBV4-2, with D possibly TRBD1 on 6 matching bases. The germline V gene encodes CDR1 LGHNA and CDR2 YNFKEQ. The V and J ends lost 4 bases and 8 bases respectively, with 18 bases between them. This CDR3 contains 15 residues. The DNA of the CDR3 is TGTGCCAGCAGCCGACCAAGGACAGTGCCTCACATTCAGTACTTC. Protein product: CASSRPRTVPHIQYF.

The chain uses TRBV4-1 and TRBJ2-1, with D maybe TRBD2 (6 bases). Germline-derived CDR1 and CDR2 are MGHRA and YSYEKL. Trimming cost V 0 bases and J 15 bases, with 15 bases left between them. This CDR3 contains 13 residues. CDR3 region: CASSQDGGTPLFF. For the CDR3, the DNA is TGCGCCAGCAGCCAAGATGGAGGGACGCCCCTGTTCTTC.

The chain uses TRBV29-1 and TRBJ1-1; perhaps TRBD1 as D (6 bases). The CDR3 is 12 amino acids. From germline, CDR1 is SQVTM and CDR2 ANQGSEA. Trimming took off 6 bases at V and 2 bases at J, with 10 bases between the two ends. Here the CDR3 DNA reads TGCAGCGTGAAACAGGGAAACACTGAAGCTTTCTTT. This translates into CSVKQGNTEAFF.

This clone was detected a few times. The CDR3 coding sequence is TGCGCCAGCAGCCGCCAGGCTGACGGGTATGAAAAACTGTTTTTT. As protein: CASSRQADGYEKLFF. V is TRBV4-1 and J is TRBJ1-4; no clear D gene. V lost 4 bases to trimming and J lost 6 bases, with 15 bases between them. CDR1 is MGHRA and CDR2 is YSYEKL in the germline V gene. This CDR3 is 15 amino acids long.

Notes on this clone: This same CDR3 is encoded by further DNA sequences in the sample. The chain joins TRBV7-2 to TRBJ2-1; D call uncertain. CDR3 size: 15 residues. V gave up 5 bases and J gave up 0 bases, with 11 bases separating them. The V gene's germline CDR1 is SGHTA and CDR2 FQGNSA. The CDR3 loop is CASSLILSSYNEQFF. The CDR3 bases are TGTGCCAGCAGCCTCATCCTTAGCTCCTACAATGAGCAGTTCTTC.

This clone turned up a few times. The chain has TRBV18 and TRBJ1-5; D might be TRBD1 (6 bases). V was shortened by 3 bases and J by 4 bases, with 7 bases between the two germline ends. Per germline, CDR1 KGHSH and CDR2 LQKENI. The CDR3 is made up of 13 amino acids. CDR3 region: CASSPGANQPQHF. The CDR3, as DNA: TGTGCCAGCTCACCGGGGGCAAATCAGCCCCAGCATTTT.

This chain uses TRBV5-4 with TRBJ2-7; D gene unclear. Deletions cut 4 bases from V and 1 base from J, with 9 bases between. The CDR3 is made up of 13 amino acids. From germline, CDR1 is SGHNT and CDR2 YYREEE (reference sequence). CDR3 bases: TGTGCCAGCAGCCTCCCCCCGTCCTACGAGCAGTACTTC. Protein: CASSLPPSYEQYF.

This chain joins TRBV5-5 and TRBJ1-3, with D possibly matching TRBD1 (6 bases). Germline CDR1 and CDR2: SGHKS and YYEKEE (reference sequence). The V end was cut by 4 bases, the J end by 15 bases, with 23 bases between. The CDR3 is 14 residues long. The CDR3 sequence is CASSPGTLGGLGYF. CDR3 DNA: TGTGCCAGCAGCCCAGGAACTCTGGGGGGCTTAGGATATTTT.

This clone was detected only a few times. CDR3: CASSYSNRGAQPQHF. The CDR3 nucleotides are TGTGCCAGCAGTTACTCTAACAGGGGCGCTCAGCCCCAGCATTTT. The rearrangement joins TRBV6-5 to TRBJ1-5; TRBD1 matches at 7 bases. The junction had 5 bases not matched to a gene; V was cut back by 0 bases and J by 6 bases. The CDR3 length is 15 residues. The germline CDR1 and CDR2 sequences are MNHEY and SVGAGI.

This clone was seen just once. V usage is TRBV14 and J usage is TRBJ2-5, with no clear D. In germline, CDR1 is SGHDN, CDR2 FVKESK. This CDR3 is built from 14 residues. The V end lost 1 base, the J end lost 2 bases, and 8 bases lay between the germline ends. DNA for the CDR3: TGTGCCAGCAGCCAAGTCTTGGGGCAAGAGACCCAGTACTTC. Encoded protein: CASSQVLGQETQYF.

V is TRBV5-1 and J is TRBJ1-3; the D is unclear. Germline V gene sequence: CDR1 SGHRS, CDR2 YFSETQ. The CDR3 sequence is 13 residues long. V gave up 0 bases and J gave up 3 bases, with 4 bases separating them. Here the CDR3 DNA reads TGCGCCAGCAGCTTGGACTTTGGAAACACCATATATTTT. Protein: CASSLDFGNTIYF.

V gene TRBV7-8 combines with J gene TRBJ2-7; 7 bases are shared with TRBD1. V shed 6 bases and J 5 bases; nucleotides not matched to a gene: 13. The length of the CDR3 is 15 residues. Germline V gene data show CDR1 as SGHVS and CDR2 as FQNEAQ. The CDR3 sequence is CASSQETGIKDEQYF. CDR3 bases: TGTGCCAGCAGTCAAGAGACAGGGATAAAGGACGAGCAGTACTTC.